Shown below are 10 T cell receptor beta chains from a single sample sequenced in a study of T cell changes during pregnancy in multiple sclerosis. Clones were sequenced by immunoSEQ multiplex PCR, and TCRdb holds only the in-frame ones, with some missing. The repertoire holds 20,000 to 30,000 clones, with about 88% as singletons. Sample: CD8+ T cells from peripheral blood mononuclear cells, taken in the second trimester of pregnancy. The receptors were gathered from a female donor with multiple sclerosis, enrolled in a pregnancy study.

This clone occurred once. The rearrangement links TRBV4-3 to TRBJ2-1; TRBD2 agrees at 7 bases. CDR3 size: 16 residues. CDR1 is LGHNA, CDR2 YSLEER, per germline. With 1 base clipped from V and 2 bases from J, the junction kept 5 bases outside the gene matches. CDR3 DNA: TGCGCCAGCAGCCAAGGGGCGGGAGACACCTACAATGAGCAGTTCTTC. It yields the protein CASSQGAGDTYNEQFF.

The gene calls are TRBV7-2 and TRBJ2-1; D is perhaps TRBD1 (6 bases). Per the germline V gene, CDR1 is SGHTA and CDR2 is FQGNSA. This CDR3 region has 15 residues. Trimming left V 0 bases short and J 8 bases short, with 14 bases between. For the CDR3, the DNA is TGTGCCAGCAGCTTAGCGGACGTGGGGGCCTATGAGCAGTTCTTC. This translates into CASSLADVGAYEQFF.

The chain combines TRBV28 with TRBJ2-7; tentatively, D is TRBD1 (5 bases). Germline CDR1 and CDR2: MDHEN and SYDVKM. There are 14 residues in the CDR3. V lost 6 bases, J lost 2 bases, and 14 bases lay in between. The CDR3 nucleotides read TGTGCCAGCAGCACCCTGGACAAGGCCTACGAGCAGTACTTC. It encodes CASSTLDKAYEQYF.

This clone was seen more than once but under ten times. The CDR3 region is CASRVGTGGYEQYF. In nucleotides, the CDR3 is TGTGCCAGCAGAGTAGGGACAGGGGGATACGAGCAGTACTTC. The J gene is TRBJ2-7, the V gene TRBV27, with 11 bases identical to TRBD1. The V gene end was trimmed by 6 bases and the J gene end by 4 bases; junction bases not matched to a gene: 5. CDR1 is MNHEY, CDR2 SMNVEV, per germline (reference sequence). This CDR3 has 14 amino acids.

The V and J genes are TRBV7-9 and TRBJ1-2, with 7 bases identical to TRBD1. The CDR3 spans 15 residues. Germline loops: CDR1 SEHNR, CDR2 FQNEAQ (reference sequence). With V trimmed by 1 base and J by 2 bases, 4 bases remained unmatched. The CDR3 sequence is CASSLGDSLNYGYTF. The CDR3 nucleotides are TGTGCCAGCAGCTTAGGGGACAGTTTAAACTATGGCTACACCTTC.

The table lists this clone with a count of one. The chain uses TRBV10-3 and TRBJ2-7, with a tentative D call TRBD1 (5 bases). The CDR3 runs to 12 residues. The V gene lost 4 bases and the J gene lost 3 bases, with 7 bases spanning the gap. From germline, CDR1 is ENHRY and CDR2 SYGVKD. The CDR3 nucleotides read TGTGCCATCAGTGGTGACAGCTACGAGCAGTACTTC. This translates into CAISGDSYEQYF.

This sequence joins TRBV7-9 and TRBJ2-7; D gene unclear. The length of the CDR3 is 11 residues. Germline V gene data show CDR1 as SEHNR and CDR2 as FQNEAQ (reference sequence). The V end was cut by 6 bases, the J end by 5 bases, with 8 bases between. This CDR3 is CASSWSHEQYF. The CDR3 bases are TGTGCCAGCAGTTGGAGCCACGAGCAGTACTTC.

This clone is large (0.1 to 1%) in the sample. The chain couples TRBV14 to TRBJ2-7; TRBD1 matches at 12 bases. J was trimmed by 7 bases and V by 5 bases; bases with no gene match: 9. The CDR3 is made up of 15 amino acids. CDR1 is SGHDN and CDR2 is FVKESK in the germline V gene. CDR3 sequence reads: CASSYLGQGAGEQYF. CDR3 sequence (DNA): TGTGCCAGCAGCTATCTGGGACAGGGGGCCGGTGAGCAGTACTTC.

The J gene is TRBJ2-3, the V gene TRBV19; no clear D. The length of the CDR3 is 12 residues. Germline V gene sequence: CDR1 LNHDA, CDR2 SQIVND (reference sequence). The ends were cut back, 2 bases at V and 4 bases at J, with 4 bases in the middle. The CDR3 spells CASSISSDTQYF. The CDR3 bases are TGTGCCAGTAGTATATCGTCAGATACGCAGTATTTT.

Here the CDR3 reads CASSLTQGGDEQYF. The DNA of the CDR3 is TGTGCCAGCAGTTTAACTCAAGGGGGAGACGAGCAGTACTTC. The chain employs TRBV28 and TRBJ2-7; TRBD1 might be the D (6 bases). Trimming took off 2 bases at V and 5 bases at J, with 13 bases between the two ends. This CDR3 comprises 14 residues. Germline V gene data show CDR1 as MDHEN and CDR2 as SYDVKM.